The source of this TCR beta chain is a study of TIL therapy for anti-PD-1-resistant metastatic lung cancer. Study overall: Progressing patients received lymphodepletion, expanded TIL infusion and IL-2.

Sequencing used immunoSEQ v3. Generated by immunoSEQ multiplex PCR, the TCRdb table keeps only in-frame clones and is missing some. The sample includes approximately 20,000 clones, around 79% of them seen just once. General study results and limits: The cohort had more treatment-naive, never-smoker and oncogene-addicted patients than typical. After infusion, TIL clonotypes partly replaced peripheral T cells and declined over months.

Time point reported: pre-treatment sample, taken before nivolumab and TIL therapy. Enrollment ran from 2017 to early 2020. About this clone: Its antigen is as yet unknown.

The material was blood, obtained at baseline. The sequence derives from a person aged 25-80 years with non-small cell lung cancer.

The CDR3, as DNA: TGTGCCAGCAGCTTAGCTCAGGGGGATCAGCCCCAGCATTTT. Amino acid sequence: CASSLAQGDQPQHF. V gene TRBV11-2 combines with J gene TRBJ1-5; 7 bases are shared with TRBD1. With 1 base clipped from V and 5 bases from J, the junction kept 2 bases outside the gene matches. Looked up from germline, CDR1 is SGHAT and CDR2 is FQNNGV. The CDR3 has 14 residues.